This record concerns one T cell receptor (beta chain) sequence. Its antigen remains unknown. These data come from a study of CD8 T cells in ankylosing spondylitis. Study-wide results and limits: There was reportedly significant enrichment of clones that were disease-linked in matched ankylosing spondylitis synovial fluid. Disease-linked clones were CD8+ and relatively rare in peripheral blood. About 8 highly homologous variants made up a TCR beta motif, and this motif appeared characteristic of ankylosing spondylitis blood.

The V gene lost 0 bases and the J gene lost 0 bases, with 14 bases spanning the gap. The CDR3 is made up of 17 amino acids. Germline V CDR1 and CDR2: LNHNV, YYDKDF (reference sequence). TCRdb re-called the 5' RACE reads through MiXCR, storing one row per CDR3 protein. The data contain 750,000 to 850,000 distinct CDR3 sequences, 10% to 15% of them singletons. V is TRBV15 and J is TRBJ1-1, with D maybe TRBD1 (5 bases). The sequence came from a male donor with ankylosing spondylitis. The sequenced sample consisted of blood, either unsorted or a sorted T cell fraction (not recorded which). Here the CDR3 reads CATSREGTGHMNTEAFF. Here the CDR3 DNA reads TGTGCCACCAGCAGAGAAGGAACAGGACATATGAACACTGAAGCTTTCTTT.